This T cell receptor (beta chain) was captured by sequencing in a study of a mutant IDH1 vaccine in newly diagnosed glioma. As for the study in general: The first vaccination came 4-6 weeks after radiotherapy alone, or with temozolomide cycles.

Study-wide points: Variations in leading peripheral T cell clonotypes appeared to have no connection with pseudoprogression.

A note on this clone: Antigen unknown.

Stated time point: week 35, safety follow-up. Vaccination used 300 ug of mutant IDH1 20-mer peptide per dose, with topical imiquimod. The study enrolled donors with new WHO grade 3 or 4 IDH1-mutant, ATRX-lost astrocytomas. Assay used: immunoSEQ multiplex PCR; TCRdb lists only in-frame clones, some missing. Among over 40,000 clones listed, around 91% were seen once. V shed 1 base and J 4 bases; nucleotides not matched to a gene: 4. This CDR3 comprises 15 residues. Germline CDR1 and CDR2: SGHRS and YFSETQ. The chain uses TRBV5-1 and TRBJ2-1; TRBD1 matches 8 bases. Sample: PBMCs, taken from a glioma patient whose treatment included an IDH1 peptide vaccine. This sequence was found in a man between 35 and 55 years old with glioma. CDR3 DNA: TGCGCCAGCAGCTTGTACGGGACAGGATACAATGAGCAGTTCTTC. Translation: CASSLYGTGYNEQFF.